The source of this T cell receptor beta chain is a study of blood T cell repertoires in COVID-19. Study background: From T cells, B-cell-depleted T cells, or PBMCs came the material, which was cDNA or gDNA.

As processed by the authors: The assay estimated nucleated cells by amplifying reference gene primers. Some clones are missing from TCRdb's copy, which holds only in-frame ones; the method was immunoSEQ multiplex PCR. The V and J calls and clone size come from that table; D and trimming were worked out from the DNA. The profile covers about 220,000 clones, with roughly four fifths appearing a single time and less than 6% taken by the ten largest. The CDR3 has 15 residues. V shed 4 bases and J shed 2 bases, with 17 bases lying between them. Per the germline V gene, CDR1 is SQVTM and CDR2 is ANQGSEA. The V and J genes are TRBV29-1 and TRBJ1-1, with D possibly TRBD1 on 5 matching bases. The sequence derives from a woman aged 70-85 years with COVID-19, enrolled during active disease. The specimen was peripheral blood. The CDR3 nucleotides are TGCAGCGTTGTAAGGGGCCGAAATTTAAACACTGAAGCTTTCTTT. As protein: CSVVRGRNLNTEAFF.